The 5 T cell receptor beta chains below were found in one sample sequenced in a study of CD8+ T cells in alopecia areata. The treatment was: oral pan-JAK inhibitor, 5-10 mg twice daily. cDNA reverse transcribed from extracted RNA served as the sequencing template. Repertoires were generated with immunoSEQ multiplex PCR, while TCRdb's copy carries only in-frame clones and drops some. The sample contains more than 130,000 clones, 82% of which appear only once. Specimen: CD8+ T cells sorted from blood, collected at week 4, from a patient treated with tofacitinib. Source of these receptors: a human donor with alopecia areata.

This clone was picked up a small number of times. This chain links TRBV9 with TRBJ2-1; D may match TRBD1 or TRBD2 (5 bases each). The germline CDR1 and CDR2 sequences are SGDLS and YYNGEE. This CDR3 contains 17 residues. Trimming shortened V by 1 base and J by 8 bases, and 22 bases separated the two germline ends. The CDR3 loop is CASSVRGTGLSEDEQFF. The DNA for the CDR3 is TGTGCCAGCAGCGTACGTGGGACGGGATTATCGGAGGATGAGCAGTTCTTC.

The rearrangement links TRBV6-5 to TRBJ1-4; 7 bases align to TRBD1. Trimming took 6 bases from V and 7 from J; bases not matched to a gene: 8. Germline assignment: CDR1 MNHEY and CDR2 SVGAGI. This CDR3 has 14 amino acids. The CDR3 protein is CASSNEGAGEKLFF. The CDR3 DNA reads TGTGCCAGCAGCAACGAGGGGGCTGGTGAAAAACTGTTTTTT.

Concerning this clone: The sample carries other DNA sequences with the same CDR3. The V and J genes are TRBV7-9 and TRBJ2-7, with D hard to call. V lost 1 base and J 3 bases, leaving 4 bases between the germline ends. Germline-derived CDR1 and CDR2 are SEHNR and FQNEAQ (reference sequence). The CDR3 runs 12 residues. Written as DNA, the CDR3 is TGTGCCAGCAGCTTAGGTGTCTACGAGCAGTACTTC. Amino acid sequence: CASSLGVYEQYF.

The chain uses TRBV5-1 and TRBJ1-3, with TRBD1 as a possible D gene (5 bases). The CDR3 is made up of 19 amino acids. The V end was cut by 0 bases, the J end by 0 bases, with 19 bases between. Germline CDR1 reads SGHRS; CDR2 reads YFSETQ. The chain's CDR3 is CASSLGVGDSDFSGNTIYF. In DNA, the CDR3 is TGCGCCAGCAGCTTGGGGGTCGGTGACAGCGATTTCTCTGGAAACACCATATATTTT.

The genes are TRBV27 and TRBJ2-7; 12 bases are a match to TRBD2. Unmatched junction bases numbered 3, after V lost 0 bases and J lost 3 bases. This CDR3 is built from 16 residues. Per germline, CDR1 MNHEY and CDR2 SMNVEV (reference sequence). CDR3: CASSLSGTSGFYEQYF. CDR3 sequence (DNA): TGTGCCAGCAGTTTATCCGGGACTAGCGGGTTCTACGAGCAGTACTTC.